These 20 T cell receptor beta chains came from one sample sequenced in a study of OX40 agonist ivuxolimab in advanced cancers. Assay: immunoSEQ multiplex PCR; the TCRdb copy retains only in-frame clones and omits some. The data contain just under 55,000 clones, more than 75% of them singletons. This sample comprised CD4+ or CD8+ T cells sorted from blood, obtained in a trial of the OX40 agonist ivuxolimab. The receptors originated from an adult with an advanced solid tumor such as melanoma, head and neck, liver or kidney cancer.

The rearrangement joins TRBV7-2 to TRBJ2-1, with 7 positions matching TRBD2. V trimming: 3 bases; J trimming: 4 bases; junction bases outside the gene matches: 6. Looked up from germline, CDR1 is SGHTA and CDR2 is FQGNSA. There are 15 residues in the CDR3. The CDR3 nucleotides read TGTGCCAGCAGCTTGGGCCTAGCGGTATACAATGAGCAGTTCTTC. Amino acids: CASSLGLAVYNEQFF.

J is TRBJ2-7 and V is TRBV11-2, with D tentatively TRBD2 (5 bases). Germline V CDR1 and CDR2: SGHAT, FQNNGV. The CDR3 has 13 residues. Trimming took 4 bases from V and 1 from J, leaving 8 bases between them. CDR3 in DNA: TGTGCCAGCAGCTGGGCGGGTTCCTACGAGCAGTACTTC. Its translation: CASSWAGSYEQYF.

The chain uses TRBV10-1 and TRBJ1-1; D not certain. The germline gives CDR1 WNHNN, CDR2 SYGVQD (reference sequence). This CDR3 region has 14 residues. Trimming pared 0 bases from V and 1 base from J, leaving 6 bases between. The CDR3 reads CASSESLGNTEAFF. The CDR3 bases are TGCGCCAGCAGTGAGTCGCTTGGGAACACTGAAGCTTTCTTT.

The rearrangement uses TRBV2 and TRBJ1-6; D gene unclear. Germline V gene lookup returns CDR1 SNHLY and CDR2 FYNNEI. The ends were cut back, 7 bases at V and 9 bases at J, with 13 bases in the middle. The CDR3 is 13 residues long. The DNA for the CDR3 is TGTGCCAGCATTGTACATGAGGGTTCACCCCTCCACTTT. Protein: CASIVHEGSPLHF.

The chain couples TRBV4-2 to TRBJ2-7; D call uncertain. The CDR3 length is 14 residues. V was pared by 3 bases and J by 6 bases, with 15 bases between. Germline values: CDR1 LGHNA, CDR2 YNFKEQ. CDR3 residues: CASSHPRRGVEQYF. CDR3 DNA sequence: TGTGCCAGCAGCCACCCACGGCGAGGAGTCGAGCAGTACTTC.

This sequence joins TRBV7-9 and TRBJ2-2, with unresolved D. The germline gives CDR1 SEHNR, CDR2 FQNEAQ (reference sequence). V lost 5 bases and J 1 base, leaving 14 bases between the germline ends. The CDR3 length is 16 residues. The CDR3 region has the DNA TGTGCCAGCAGCCAGCTCCGAACCCGGAACACCGGGGAGCTGTTTTTT. Protein sequence: CASSQLRTRNTGELFF.

The chain carries TRBV19 and TRBJ1-4; D is undetermined. The ends were cut back, 3 bases at V and 5 bases at J, with 10 bases in the middle. The length of the CDR3 is 14 residues. The germline V gene encodes CDR1 LNHDA and CDR2 SQIVND (reference sequence). Written as DNA, the CDR3 is TGTGCCAGTAGTATTGGACGGCGGAATGAAAAACTGTTTTTT. It encodes CASSIGRRNEKLFF.

The chain has TRBV19 and TRBJ2-7, with D maybe TRBD1 (5 bases). V was clipped by 4 bases and J by 0 bases, with 19 bases between them. The V gene's germline CDR1 is LNHDA and CDR2 SQIVND (reference sequence). CDR3 length equals 17 residues. CDR3: CASSTRQSTKSSYEQYF. The CDR3 bases are TGTGCCAGTAGTACGCGACAGTCTACCAAAAGCTCCTACGAGCAGTACTTC.

This chain joins TRBV27 and TRBJ2-7; D is perhaps TRBD1 (6 bases). The CDR3 is 14 amino acids. CDR1 and CDR2 from the germline V gene are MNHEY and SMNVEV (reference sequence). Trimming removed 4 bases at V and 2 bases at J, with 12 bases between. In DNA form, the CDR3 reads TGTGCCAGCAGTTCCGACAGGAGTCCCTACGAGCAGTACTTC. It specifies CASSSDRSPYEQYF.

This sequence joins TRBV5-8 and TRBJ2-5, with 9 nucleotides matching TRBD2. Germline V gene data show CDR1 as SGHTS and CDR2 as YDEGEE. The CDR3 is 17 amino acids. With 1 base clipped from V and 4 bases from J, the junction kept 11 bases outside the gene matches. This chain's CDR3 is CASSLSAGGGPGETQYF. CDR3 sequence (DNA): TGTGCCAGCAGCTTGTCTGCGGGGGGGGGTCCAGGAGAGACCCAGTACTTC.

The chain uses TRBV5-1 and TRBJ2-3; 7 bases agree with TRBD2. The CDR3 loop spans 17 amino acids. V was clipped by 3 bases and J by 5 bases; unmatched bases: 15. From germline, CDR1 is SGHRS and CDR2 YFSETQ. CDR3: CASSSGRWTSGVDTQYF. CDR3 in DNA: TGCGCCAGCAGCTCAGGTCGGTGGACTAGTGGGGTAGATACGCAGTATTTT.

The rearrangement joins TRBV10-1 to TRBJ2-7, with 9 bases fitting TRBD1. This CDR3 contains 14 residues. Losses at the gene ends were 5 bases for V and 7 bases for J; bases not matched to a gene: 9. The germline gives CDR1 WNHNN, CDR2 SYGVQD (reference sequence). In nucleotides, the CDR3 is TGCGCCAGCAGTCTACTTACAGGGGGCCGAGAGCAGTACTTC. The encoded protein is CASSLLTGGREQYF.

V is TRBV4-3 and J is TRBJ1-2; 7 bases are shared with TRBD1. This CDR3 has 14 amino acids. Germline CDR1 reads LGHNA; CDR2 reads YSLEER. J was trimmed by 4 bases and V by 2 bases; bases with no gene match: 4. The CDR3 sequence: CASSQTGVGYGYTF. For the CDR3, the DNA is TGCGCCAGCAGCCAAACAGGGGTAGGCTATGGCTACACCTTC.

The chain joins TRBV11-2 to TRBJ1-2; D is ambiguous. Germline V gives CDR1 SGHAT, CDR2 FQNNGV. V was shortened by 7 bases and J by 5 bases, with 17 bases between the two germline ends. CDR3 size: 14 residues. CDR3 protein: CASTDLHSGYGYTF. The CDR3 nucleotides read TGTGCCAGCACCGACCTACATTCGGGGTATGGCTACACCTTC.

The J gene is TRBJ1-5, the V gene TRBV7-2, with 7 bases lining up with TRBD1. Trimming took 2 bases from V and 7 from J; bases not matched to a gene: 11. Germline loops: CDR1 SGHTA, CDR2 FQGNSA. This CDR3 is 16 amino acids long. This CDR3 reads CASSLYQGVLVQPQHF. The CDR3 region has the DNA TGTGCCAGCAGCTTATATCAGGGGGTCCTGGTCCAGCCCCAGCATTTT.

This chain uses TRBV28 with TRBJ2-1; 7 bases are shared with TRBD1. The germline gives CDR1 MDHEN, CDR2 SYDVKM. The CDR3 contains 15 residues. V shed 5 bases and J 7 bases; nucleotides not matched to a gene: 11. The CDR3 coding sequence is TGTGCCAGCAGTCAACTCGACAGGGTCGGAAATGAGCAGTTCTTC. Translating it yields CASSQLDRVGNEQFF.

This clone has more than one count but fewer than ten. This chain links TRBV6-6 with TRBJ1-2, with a possible D match to TRBD1 (6 bases). This CDR3 is built from 15 residues. Germline V gene lookup returns CDR1 MNHNY and CDR2 SVGAGI (reference sequence). Trimming cost V 2 bases and J 3 bases, with 13 bases left between them. CDR3 DNA sequence: TGTGCCAGCAGTTACCCTGAGGGGGAGCACTATGGCTACACCTTC. This codes for CASSYPEGEHYGYTF.

CDR3 nucleotides: TGTGCCAGCAGTCTTCCTTGGGGGGGCGGTAAACCCTATGGCTACACCTTC. Amino acid sequence: CASSLPWGGGKPYGYTF. V gene TRBV28 combines with J gene TRBJ1-2, with D perhaps TRBD1 (6 bases). CDR1 is MDHEN and CDR2 is SYDVKM in the germline V gene. V lost 5 bases to trimming and J lost 4 bases, with 23 bases between them. The CDR3 has 17 residues.

The gene calls are TRBV18 and TRBJ2-5; D not resolved. The V and J ends lost 7 bases and 2 bases respectively, with 14 bases between them. The germline V gene has CDR1 KGHSH and CDR2 LQKENI. There are 14 residues in the CDR3. The CDR3 region has the DNA TGTGCCAGCTGTCAACTCGGTACACAAGAGACCCAGTACTTC. It translates to CASCQLGTQETQYF. The full variable domain, completed using reference TRBV18 and TRBJ2-5, is NAGVMQNPRHLVRRRGQEARLRCSPMKGHSHVYWYRQLPEEGLKFMVYLQKENIIDESGMPKERFSAEFPKEGPSILRIQQVVRGDSAAYFCASCQLGTQETQYFGPGTRLLVL.

This chain connects TRBV28 to TRBJ2-7; D remains ambiguous. Per germline, CDR1 MDHEN and CDR2 SYDVKM. The ends were cut back, 6 bases at V and 0 bases at J, with 3 bases in the middle. CDR3 length: 11 amino acids. The CDR3 region has the DNA TGTGCCAGCAGGTCCTCCTACGAGCAGTACTTC. Its translation: CASRSSYEQYF.